This T cell receptor (beta chain) was sequenced during a study of blood T cell repertoires in COVID-19. The table lists this clone with a count of one. The CDR3 is made up of 13 amino acids. The V gene's germline CDR1 is MNHNY and CDR2 SVGAGI (reference sequence). V lost 2 bases, J lost 5 bases, and 7 bases lay in between. Here immunoSEQ multiplex PCR was the method, and the copy in TCRdb shows in-frame clones only, minus some. The data contain roughly 340,000 clones, 91% of them seen just once; the ten biggest clones take up roughly 3%. Sequencing was carried out using peripheral blood. This chain joins TRBV6-6 and TRBJ2-1, with D possibly TRBD1 on 5 matching bases. This TCR derives from a woman under 30 who had recovered from COVID-19. The CDR3 DNA reads TGTGCCAGCAGTTACGGGGCCAACAATGAGCAGTTCTTC. Amino acids: CASSYGANNEQFF.